This T cell receptor beta chain was profiled in a study of blood T cell repertoires in COVID-19. Overall study: Donors in the United States, Italy and Spain gave samples during acute or convalescent COVID-19. The cDNA or gDNA used as material had been derived from T cells, B-cell-depleted T cells, or PBMCs.

This clone has a single count. The authors' processing: Researchers report that nucleated cell counts were estimated from reference gene primer amplification. Assay used: immunoSEQ multiplex PCR; TCRdb lists only in-frame clones, some missing. V, J and clone size are taken as reported in that table, and D and trimming were inferred from the DNA itself. The sample consists of 200,000 to 300,000 clones, approximately 90% of them appearing once. The CDR3 runs 15 residues. Trimming shortened V by 2 bases and J by 2 bases, and 10 bases separated the two germline ends. Germline assignment: CDR1 LNHDA and CDR2 SQIVND (reference sequence).

This sequence was found in a woman in her forties with acute or convalescent COVID-19. The V call is TRBV19, the J call TRBJ2-1; the D gene is possibly TRBD2 (5 bases). The sequenced sample was peripheral blood. CDR3 coding DNA: TGTGCCAGTAGTATATCGCGGGCGGCCTACAATGAGCAGTTCTTC. It encodes CASSISRAAYNEQFF.